Ten or more counts support the clone carrying this T cell receptor (beta chain). The antigen is not known. This sample's TCRbeta library carried unique molecular identifier barcodes. TCRdb ran MiXCR on the PCR reads and lists one entry per CDR3 protein. Among 550,000 to 800,000 distinct CDR3 sequences listed, around 12% were seen once. The sample originates from a study of T-cell reconstitution after alpha-beta-depleted transplantation in children. Study-level findings and limits: One year post-transplant, T-cell counts and diversity were largely derived from T cells produced anew.

The CDR3 is 12 amino acids. Trimming stripped 0 bases from V and 4 bases from J, with 5 bases between. The germline CDR1 and CDR2 sequences are DFQATT and SNEGSKA (reference sequence). The sequencing here drew on PBMCs, taken before TCRalphabeta/CD19-depleted stem cell transplant. The gene calls are TRBV20-1 and TRBJ2-3; D uncertain. The sequence was obtained from a girl aged 2 to 10 with congenital amegakaryocytic thrombocytopenia, due to receive a stem cell transplant. The CDR3 sequence: CSARDRSDTQYF. CDR3 coding DNA: TGCAGTGCTAGAGATCGGTCAGATACGCAGTATTTT.